Listed below are T cell receptor beta chains from one sample, sequenced in a study of metastatic and nonmetastatic thyroid tumors. With MiXCR, TCRdb reprocessed the PCR reads. The sample has over 25,000 clones, roughly 7.1% seen once; the top ten hold roughly two fifths. Sequencing was done on a sample of blood. These receptors were collected from a female donor with papillary thyroid cancer or a benign thyroid nodule (not recorded which). Some clones in this sample may be carry-over from other donors' samples. The CDR3 runs from the conserved cysteine through the conserved F or W. The order of the fields is CDR3 DNA, CDR3 protein, clone size, D gene, J gene, V gene. The D gene is left open where the match is weak. The listing skips clone size in some rows; elsewhere it reads once, few, many or a size class.

TGCGCCAGCAGCCAAGTAGGGACTAGCGGATACGAGCAGTACTTC | CASSQVGTSGYEQYF | many | TRBD2 | TRBJ2-7 | TRBV4-1
TGTGCCAGCTCACCATCGGTGGCGAATGAAAAACTGTTTTTT | CASSPSVANEKLFF | many | . | TRBJ1-4 | TRBV18
TGCAGTGCTAGAGATTATCGGCAGGCTAATGAAAAACTGTTTTTT | CSARDYRQANEKLFF | many | . | TRBJ1-4 | TRBV20-1
TGCGCCAGCAGTGCAAGCCTATGGTCTGAGCAGTACTTC | CASSASLWSEQYF | many | . | TRBJ2-7 | TRBV10-1
TGTGCCAGCAGCTTATTTGACAGGGCCCATGAGCAGTTCTTC | CASSLFDRAHEQFF | many | TRBD1 | TRBJ2-1 | TRBV7-2
TGCGCCAGCAGCCAAGATATTGTGGGACAACCCTATGGCTACACCTTC | CASSQDIVGQPYGYTF | many | . | TRBJ1-2 | TRBV4-3
TGTGCCAGCAGCTTAGGCCGGGACATTAACACTGAAGCTTTCTTT | CASSLGRDINTEAFF | many | . | TRBJ1-1 | TRBV11-2
TGTGCCAGCGCCTTCGGAAACTCCTACGAGCAGTACTTC | CASAFGNSYEQYF | many | . | TRBJ2-7 | TRBV27
TGTGCCAGCAGAAAAAGGGGGGGGACTTCTGAAGCTTTCTTT | CASRKRGGTSEAFF | many | . | TRBJ1-1 | TRBV5-6
TGCAGTGCTAGAGATTTCGCGGTTCTTAGGAATGAGCAGTTCTTC | CSARDFAVLRNEQFF | many | . | TRBJ2-1 | TRBV20-1
TGTGCCAGCAGTTTAGGGACCCCTGGAGATACGCAGTATTTT | CASSLGTPGDTQYF | many | . | TRBJ2-3 | TRBV27
TGTGCCAGCAGCCAAGATTCAGGACAGACTAGCACAGATACGCAGTATTTT | CASSQDSGQTSTDTQYF | many | . | TRBJ2-3 | TRBV14
TGTGCCAGCAGCCTCGGGACCAACAATGAGCAGTTCTTC | CASSLGTNNEQFF | many | . | TRBJ2-1 | TRBV7-3
TGCGCCAGCAGTGTCTTAGGGGGTGATCAGCCCCAGCATTTT | CASSVLGGDQPQHF | many | . | TRBJ1-5 | TRBV10-2
TGCAGTGTTCCTTACTCTGGAAACACCATATATTTT | CSVPYSGNTIYF | many | . | TRBJ1-3 | TRBV20-1
TGTGCCAGCAGCCAAGATACAGGAATGGGTGACCAGCCCCAGCATTTT | CASSQDTGMGDQPQHF | many | . | TRBJ1-5 | TRBV4-2
TGTGCCAGCAGTCCCTCCGGGACAGCGAACACCGGGGAGCTGTTTTTT | CASSPSGTANTGELFF | many | TRBD1 | TRBJ2-2 | TRBV6-2/TRBV6-3
TGTGCCAGCAGTTACGGGACTAGCGGTGAGACCCAGTACTTC | CASSYGTSGETQYF | many | TRBD2 | TRBJ2-5 | TRBV6-5
TGTGCCAGCGTCCCGCCGGATAAGACAGCCCACATTCAGTACTTC | CASVPPDKTAHIQYF | many | . | TRBJ2-4 | TRBV6-1
TGCAGTGCAACAGACAAGACCTTC | CSATDKTF | many | . | TRBJ1-2 | TRBV20-1
TGTGCCAGCAGCTTATTGGGGAGAGGGGTGGTTTTCAATCAGCCCCAGCATTTT | CASSLLGRGVVFNQPQHF | many | . | TRBJ1-5 | TRBV7-9
TGTGCCAGCAGTTTATCGGGGGTATCCTATAATTCACCCCTCCACTTT | CASSLSGVSYNSPLHF | many | . | TRBJ1-6 | TRBV27
TGTGCCAGCAGCTTAGTTAACACTGAAGCTTTCTTT | CASSLVNTEAFF | many | . | TRBJ1-1 | TRBV7-9
TGTGCCACCAGGGGGAACACTGAAGCTTTCTTT | CATRGNTEAFF | many | . | TRBJ1-1 | TRBV10-3
TGCGCCAGCAGCTCTGGGACCGTAGAAGAAAAACTGTTTTTT | CASSSGTVEEKLFF | many | . | TRBJ1-4 | TRBV5-1
TGTGCCAGCAGGCGGGACACCTACGAGCAGTACTTC | CASRRDTYEQYF | few | . | TRBJ2-7 | TRBV6-1
TGTGCCAGTAGTAATCAGGGGTTCACAGATACGCAGTATTTT | CASSNQGFTDTQYF | many | . | TRBJ2-3 | TRBV19
TGTGCCACCAGTGACTACGGACTAGCGGGAGCGCATGAGCAGTTCTTC | CATSDYGLAGAHEQFF | many | TRBD2 | TRBJ2-1 | TRBV24-1
TGCGCCAGCAGCCAAGATACGACAGGAACGGGGCGCGAGCAGTACTTC | CASSQDTTGTGREQYF | many | . | TRBJ2-7 | TRBV4-3
TGTGCCAGTAGTCCCCGGACAGTATACGAGCAGTACTTC | CASSPRTVYEQYF | many | . | TRBJ2-7 | TRBV19
TGTGCCAGCACGAGGGGGAATAATGAGCAGTTCTTC | CASTRGNNEQFF | many | . | TRBJ2-1 | TRBV7-9
TGTGCCAGCAGCTTAGTGGGCACTGAGACCCAGTACTTC | CASSLVGTETQYF | many | . | TRBJ2-5 | TRBV7-2
TGTGCCAGCAGTTTAAGAGCCCGATCGGGAAACAATGAGCAGTTCTTC | CASSLRARSGNNEQFF | many | . | TRBJ2-1 | TRBV12-3/TRBV12-4
TGTGCCAGCAGCCCGACAGGGGGGAACACTGAAGCTTTCTTT | CASSPTGGNTEAFF | many | TRBD1 | TRBJ1-1 | TRBV7-3
TGTGCCAGTAGTGGGGGACAGGTGATTTTTCGGGGCTACACCTTC | CASSGGQVIFRGYTF | many | TRBD1 | TRBJ1-2 | TRBV19
TGTGCCTGGAGACACCCGGGCACCCGGGGGACTGAAGCTTTCTTT | CAWRHPGTRGTEAFF | many | . | TRBJ1-1 | TRBV30
TGTGCCAGCAGTCAGGGGGCGAATAGCAATCAGCCCCAGCATTTT | CASSQGANSNQPQHF | many | TRBD1 | TRBJ1-5 | TRBV6-1
TGTGCCAGCAGCTTGGTCTGGGGGCAGGGACTTGGAAACACCATATATTTT | CASSLVWGQGLGNTIYF | many | . | TRBJ1-3 | TRBV5-4
TGTGCCAGCAGCCGCCGGAACACTGAAGCTTTCTTT | CASSRRNTEAFF | medium-sized | . | TRBJ1-1 | TRBV7-9
TGTGCCAGCAAAGTCGGAGGTCAGCCCCAGCATTTT | CASKVGGQPQHF | many | . | TRBJ1-5 | TRBV2
TGCAGTGCTAGAAAAAATCGGGACAGGGGGGCAATCGATGGCTACACCTTC | CSARKNRDRGAIDGYTF | . | TRBD1 | TRBJ1-2 | TRBV20-1
TGTGCCAGCTCACCACGGGAAGGACAGCCCCAGCATTTT | CASSPREGQPQHF | many | . | TRBJ1-5 | TRBV18
TGTGCCAGCAATAACCACAGGGTCGGCACTGAAGCTTTCTTT | CASNNHRVGTEAFF | . | . | TRBJ1-1 | TRBV6-1